This T cell receptor (beta chain) was found in a study of OX40 agonist ivuxolimab in advanced cancers. On the study more broadly: Every 2 weeks, patients received ivuxolimab intravenously, dosed at 0.01 to 10 mg/kg. Study-level findings and limits: CD4+ and CD8+ T cells in blood underwent clonal expansion by week 6 at 0.1 to 3.0 mg/kg. Specificity for antigen went undetermined in the expanded peripheral T cells.

Assay: immunoSEQ multiplex PCR; the TCRdb copy retains only in-frame clones and omits some. Here the sample spans fewer than 70,000 clones, around 80% being singletons. This clone showed up just a few times. Its target is unknown. Germline CDR1 reads SGHDT; CDR2 reads YYEEEE. V was clipped by 0 bases and J by 7 bases, with 14 bases between them. CDR3 length: 14 residues. The sequence was obtained from an adult with an advanced solid tumor such as melanoma, head and neck, liver or kidney cancer. The chain uses TRBV5-6 and TRBJ2-7, with D perhaps matching TRBD1 (5 bases). This material consisted of CD4+ or CD8+ T cells sorted from blood, taken in a trial of the OX40 agonist ivuxolimab. CDR3 DNA sequence: TGTGCCAGCAGCTTGGATGGGGCCTCGGAGGAGCAGTACTTC. Translated: CASSLDGASEEQYF.